The rows below give T cell receptor beta chains drawn from one sample of a study of early T cells in non-severe SARS-CoV-2 infection. MiXCR, run by TCRdb on the 5' RACE reads, gives a single entry per CDR3 protein. The table shows tens of thousands of distinct CDR3 sequences, with roughly 5.8% occurring only once. The sample taken for sequencing was whole blood. These receptors all stem from an adult who was a healthcare worker with PCR-confirmed SARS-CoV-2 infection or an uninfected control (not recorded which). Each CDR3 is given with its conserved first and last residue. Each record gives: CDR3 length, V gene, clone size, D gene, J gene, CDR3 DNA, CDR3 protein. D genes are given only for firm matches. For some rows the clone size is stated as once, few or many, or as a class when expanded; others skip it.

length: 17
V: TRBV6-5
size: -
D: TRBD2
J: TRBJ2-6
DNA: TGTGCCAGCAGCCGGACTAGCGGGAGCTCTGGGGCCAACGTCCTGACTTTC
CDR3: CASSRTSGSSGANVLTF

length: 15
V: TRBV7-2
size: many
D: TRBD1
J: TRBJ2-1
DNA: TGTGCCAGCAGCGACTGGGACAGCATATACAATGAGCAGTTCTTC
CDR3: CASSDWDSIYNEQFF

length: 15
V: TRBV5-4
size: many
D: -
J: TRBJ2-7
DNA: TGTGCCAGCAGCCCACCCTACAAGGGTCCCTACGAGCAGTACTTC
CDR3: CASSPPYKGPYEQYF

length: 14
V: TRBV20-1
size: many
D: TRBD1
J: TRBJ2-3
DNA: TGCAGTGCTAGCACGGGACAGCGCACAGATACGCAGTATTTT
CDR3: CSASTGQRTDTQYF

length: 12
V: TRBV29-1
size: many
D: -
J: TRBJ1-2
DNA: TGCAGCGCTATCGGGGCGGTGTGGGGCTACACCTTC
CDR3: CSAIGAVWGYTF

length: 11
V: TRBV7-9
size: -
D: -
J: TRBJ2-1
DNA: TGTGCCAGCAGCTCCCACAATGAGCAGTTCTTC
CDR3: CASSSHNEQFF

length: 14
V: TRBV7-6
size: many
D: TRBD1
J: TRBJ1-5
DNA: TGTGCCAGCAGCTCCGGGACAGTATATCAGCCCCAGCATTTT
CDR3: CASSSGTVYQPQHF

length: 16
V: TRBV7-3
size: many
D: TRBD2
J: TRBJ2-3
DNA: TGTGCCAGCAGCCTAGCGGGGACGGGGGCATCAGATACGCAGTATTTT
CDR3: CASSLAGTGASDTQYF

length: 13
V: TRBV7-3
size: many
D: -
J: TRBJ2-7
DNA: TGTGCCAGCAGCTTCGGAGGGGGATACGAGCAGTACTTC
CDR3: CASSFGGGYEQYF

length: 16
V: TRBV24-1
size: -
D: TRBD1
J: TRBJ2-3
DNA: TGTGCCACCAGTCACTCCGGGACAGGGTGGTCAGATACGCAGTATTTT
CDR3: CATSHSGTGWSDTQYF

length: 12
V: TRBV18
size: many
D: -
J: TRBJ1-1
DNA: TGTGCCAGCTCACCAAGAAGCGCTGAAGCTTTCTTT
CDR3: CASSPRSAEAFF

length: 14
V: TRBV18
size: few
D: -
J: TRBJ1-3
DNA: TGTGCCAGCTCCGCGGGATTATCTGGAAACACCATATATTTT
CDR3: CASSAGLSGNTIYF

length: 15
V: TRBV20-1
size: many
D: TRBD2
J: TRBJ2-1
DNA: TGCAGTGCTAGAGTCTTGAGCGGGGTGTACAATGAGCAGTTCTTC
CDR3: CSARVLSGVYNEQFF